The 2 T cell receptor beta chains below come from one sample, sequenced in a study of shared clonotypes between healthy human individuals. Here immunoSEQ multiplex PCR was the method, and the copy in TCRdb shows in-frame clones only, minus some. The sample contains 2 million to 2.5 million clones, approximately 93% of which appear only once. The sample consisted of naive CD4+ T cells from PBMCs. Stated subset: CD45RA+ positively selected. The receptors were sampled from a man between 18 and 35 years old in good health. Some clones in this sample may be carry-over from other donors' samples.

CDR3 loop: CASRTLGSGVNEQFF. CDR3 in DNA: TGCGCCAGCAGGACCCTAGGGTCAGGGGTAAATGAGCAGTTCTTC. The chain joins TRBV4-1 to TRBJ2-1; possible D gene TRBD1, 6 bases. V shed 6 bases and J shed 7 bases, with 19 bases lying between them. CDR3 length: 15 residues. Germline values: CDR1 MGHRA, CDR2 YSYEKL.

In the case of this clone: This CDR3 is missing its conserved last phenylalanine or tryptophan, likely due to a read error. It is unclear where the CDR3 begins or ends on the DNA, so no DNA is shown, and the CDR3 is as TCRdb lists it. The genes are TRBV19 and TRBJ1-2. The CDR3 region is 10 residues in length, termini included. Germline loops: CDR1 LNHDA, CDR2 SQIVND (reference sequence). The CDR3 sequence: CASSARMGGP.